This T cell receptor beta chain originates from a study of blood T cell repertoires in COVID-19. Study information: The United States, Italy and Spain supplied acute and convalescent COVID-19 samples.

This CDR3 has 15 amino acids. Looked up from germline, CDR1 is SNHLY and CDR2 is FYNNEI. The V end lost 7 bases, the J end lost 3 bases, and 18 bases lay between the germline ends. Per the authors' pipeline: Using reference gene primer amplification, nucleated cell counts were estimated. Sequencing used immunoSEQ multiplex PCR; TCRdb keeps in-frame clones, though not all of them. V and J calls and clone size follow that table, whereas D and trimming were derived from the DNA. The sample lists nearly 80,000 clones, around 84% occurring once. The chain recombines TRBV2 with TRBJ1-1; D unclear. Sequencing was performed on peripheral blood. This receptor was identified in a woman aged 70-85 years with acute or convalescent COVID-19. The CDR3 sequence is CASTIIPGIDTEAFF. CDR3 DNA: TGTGCCAGCACGATTATTCCGGGGATCGACACTGAAGCTTTCTTT.